This T cell receptor beta chain appears in the sequencing data of a study of monozygotic twins with inflammatory bowel disease. Following a re-call of the 5' RACE reads, TCRdb has one entry per CDR3 protein and lacks DNA. The sample's table shows a few hundred thousand distinct CDR3 sequences. The origin of this receptor is a human donor with ulcerative colitis or Crohn's disease, or a healthy co-twin of an affected twin (not recorded which). The sequencing input was blood.

The CDR3 loop is CASSARLASQETQYF. V usage is TRBV13 and J usage is TRBJ2-5; TCRdb names TRBD2, which stays unverified in the absence of DNA. The germline V gene has CDR1 PRHDT and CDR2 FYEKMQ (reference sequence). The CDR3 runs 15 residues.